Below, 17 T cell receptor beta chains from the same sample are listed, as sequenced in a study of shared clonotypes between healthy human individuals. The table came from immunoSEQ multiplex PCR; TCRdb's copy has only in-frame clones and leaves some out. The sample lists under 2,500,000 clones, 90% to 97% occurring once. The sequenced material came from naive CD4+ T cells sorted from blood. This sample's subset: CD45RA+ positively selected. The receptors were sampled from a man between 18 and 29 years old in good health.

This chain links TRBV10-3 with TRBJ2-7, with D possibly being TRBD1 (6 bases). In germline, CDR1 is ENHRY, CDR2 SYGVKD. Trimming took off 8 bases at V and 2 bases at J, with 13 bases between the two ends. The length of the CDR3 is 13 residues. DNA for the CDR3: TGTGCCATCTGGGACACTACGGCCTACGAGCAGTACTTC. Translating gives CAIWDTTAYEQYF.

This clone was seen once. The chain combines TRBV13 with TRBJ2-7, with TRBD1 matching 10 bases. Germline assignment: CDR1 PRHDT and CDR2 FYEKMQ (reference sequence). CDR3 length equals 14 residues. Unmatched junction bases numbered 7, after V lost 5 bases and J lost 6 bases. The CDR3 nucleotides read TGTGCCAGCAGCGCCAGACAGGGGGCCATCGAGCAGTACTTC. Translated, it gives CASSARQGAIEQYF.

This clone was found once. The chain links TRBV7-9 to TRBJ2-7, with TRBD2 identical over 9 bases. V lost 5 bases to trimming and J lost 3 bases; unmatched junction nucleotides: 5. CDR1 is SEHNR, CDR2 FQNEAQ, per germline (reference sequence). This CDR3 has 14 residues. The CDR3, as DNA: TGTGCCAGCAGCCCTTCTAGCGGGGTCTACGAGCAGTACTTC. Protein sequence: CASSPSSGVYEQYF.

The V and J genes are TRBV7-9 and TRBJ1-6, with D unresolved. The germline V gene has CDR1 SEHNR and CDR2 FQNEAQ (reference sequence). V was cut by 1 base and J by 9 bases, with 16 bases left in between. This CDR3 is built from 16 residues. CDR3 region: CASSLGEGGSSSPLHF. The CDR3 DNA sequence: TGTGCCAGCAGCTTAGGTGAGGGAGGTTCGAGTTCACCCCTCCACTTT.

With regard to this clone: Distinct nucleotide sequences in the sample also encode this CDR3. The chain combines TRBV19 with TRBJ1-2; 8 nucleotides agree with TRBD1. The CDR3 has 14 amino acids. CDR1 is LNHDA and CDR2 is SQIVND in the germline V gene (reference sequence). V dropped 7 bases and J dropped 1; count of bases not matched to a gene: 5. This CDR3 reads CASTDRGLNYGYTF. The CDR3 DNA reads as TGTGCCAGTACCGACAGGGGCCTTAACTATGGCTACACCTTC.

The chain links TRBV7-2 to TRBJ2-5; no firm D call. V lost 3 bases and J lost 0, with 5 bases in between. The CDR3 loop spans 13 amino acids. CDR1 and CDR2 from the germline V gene are SGHTA and FQGNSA. The CDR3 loop is CASSFRYQETQYF. The CDR3 nucleotides read TGTGCCAGCAGCTTCCGGTACCAAGAGACCCAGTACTTC.

A note on this clone: Other DNA sequences from this sample encode an identical CDR3 as well. The V and J genes are TRBV5-1 and TRBJ2-5; unclear D gene. Germline CDR1 is SGHRS and CDR2 is YFSETQ. V shed 4 bases and J shed 3 bases, with 4 bases lying between them. The CDR3 spans 11 residues. CDR3 protein: CASSLKETQYF. CDR3 bases: TGCGCCAGCAGCCTTAAAGAGACCCAGTACTTC. Combining the CDR3 with reference TRBV5-1 and TRBJ2-5 gives the whole variable domain KAGVTQTPRYLIKTRGQQVTLSCSPISGHRSVSWYQQTPGQGLQFLFEYFSETQRNKGNFPGRFSGRQFSNSRSEMNVSTLELGDSALYLCASSLKETQYFGPGTRLLVL.

The V call is TRBV30, the J call TRBJ1-6; TRBD1 matches at 7 bases. The junction had 8 bases not matched to a gene; V was cut back by 4 bases and J by 5 bases. This CDR3 region has 15 residues. The germline gives CDR1 GTSNPN, CDR2 SVGIG (reference sequence). The CDR3 nucleotides are TGTGCCTGGATCGCTCGGGACAGAAATAATTCACCCCTCCACTTT. Translated: CAWIARDRNNSPLHF. The full variable domain, its missing parts supplied by reference TRBV30 and TRBJ1-6, is SQTIHQWPATLVQPVGSPLSLECTVEGTSNPNLYWYRQAAGRGLQLLFYSVGIGQISSEVPQNLSASRPQDRQFILSSKKLLLSDSGFYLCAWIARDRNNSPLHFGNGTRLTVT.

The chain uses TRBV4-1 and TRBJ2-1; 8 bases map to TRBD2. The CDR3 extends over 17 amino acids. CDR1 MGHRA and CDR2 YSYEKL come from the germline V gene. V dropped 4 bases and J dropped 0; count of bases not matched to a gene: 8. CDR3 DNA sequence: TGCGCCAGCAGCCCCCCGACTAGCGAGAGCTCCTACAATGAGCAGTTCTTC. Its translation: CASSPPTSESSYNEQFF.

This chain uses TRBV23-1 with TRBJ1-4; 8 nucleotides agree with TRBD1. TRBV23-1 is designated an ORF whose function remains uncertain. This CDR3 spans 20 amino acids. J lost 0 bases, V lost 3 bases, and 15 bases had no gene match. The CDR3 DNA follows: TGCGCCAGCAGTCACTTGCTACGGGACAGGCGAAATTCAACTAATGAAAAACTGTTTTTT. Protein: CASSHLLRDRRNSTNEKLFF.

This sequence joins TRBV6-5 and TRBJ2-3; 8 bases map to TRBD2. V gave up 0 bases and J gave up 6 bases; unmatched junction bases: 8. CDR1 and CDR2 (germline): MNHEY, SVGAGI. The CDR3 sequence is 16 residues long. The CDR3 nucleotides read TGTGCCAGCAGTTACTCCGGGACTAGGGGTCGGGATACGCAGTATTTT. It yields the protein CASSYSGTRGRDTQYF.

The chain has TRBV6-5 and TRBJ2-7, with D possibly being TRBD1 (6 bases). Germline CDR1 and CDR2: MNHEY and SVGAGI. V was cut by 6 bases and J by 6 bases, with 21 bases left in between. The CDR3 runs to 15 residues. The CDR3 DNA follows: TGTGCCAGCAGCCCGGACAGCCCTGGGAGTCTCGAGCAGTACTTC. This encodes CASSPDSPGSLEQYF.

The V call is TRBV7-9, the J call TRBJ1-1; D may be TRBD1 (5 bases). This CDR3 region has 16 residues. The ends were cut back, 5 bases at V and 2 bases at J, with 18 bases in the middle. Germline values: CDR1 SEHNR, CDR2 FQNEAQ (reference sequence). Here the CDR3 reads CASSTRLGQGNTEAFF. The CDR3, as DNA: TGTGCCAGCAGCACCCGCTTGGGGCAGGGAAACACTGAAGCTTTCTTT.

The count of this clone is one. This chain joins TRBV6-5 and TRBJ1-1; 9 positions match TRBD1. J lost 9 bases, V lost 2 bases, and 4 bases had no gene match. Germline V CDR1 and CDR2: MNHEY, SVGAGI. This CDR3 is 13 amino acids long. The DNA of the CDR3 is TGTGCCAGCAGTTACACAGGGGGCGGGCAAGCTTTCTTT. Translated: CASSYTGGGQAFF.

V gene TRBV19 combines with J gene TRBJ2-6; D remains ambiguous. The ends were cut back, 5 bases at V and 4 bases at J, with 9 bases in the middle. CDR3 length: 14 residues. Germline CDR1 LNHDA, CDR2 SQIVND (reference sequence). The CDR3 coding sequence is TGTGCCAGTAGTTACTCGAGGGGGGCCAACGTCCTGACTTTC. Protein product: CASSYSRGANVLTF. Based on the CDR3 plus reference TRBV19 and TRBJ2-6, the full variable domain is DGGITQSPKYLFRKEGQNVTLSCEQNLNHDAMYWYRQDPGQGLRLIYYSQIVNDFQKGDIAEGYSVSREKKESFPLTVTSAQKNPTAFYLCASSYSRGANVLTFGAGSRLTVL.

Concerning this clone: Different DNA sequences within this sample yield the same CDR3. The V call is TRBV18, the J call TRBJ2-7; 7 bases map to TRBD1. Germline V CDR1 and CDR2: KGHSH, LQKENI. CDR3 size: 15 residues. With V trimmed by 0 bases and J by 6 bases, 8 bases remained unmatched. This CDR3 is CASSPPAGGFGEQYF. The CDR3 DNA reads TGTGCCAGCTCACCACCGGCAGGGGGATTCGGCGAGCAGTACTTC.

The chain employs TRBV11-3 and TRBJ2-1; D is possibly TRBD2 (6 bases). This CDR3 spans 14 amino acids. Germline V gives CDR1 SGHNT, CDR2 YENEEA. V was shortened by 2 bases and J by 3 bases, with 8 bases between the two germline ends. The CDR3 reads CASSLSGYYNEQFF. CDR3 sequence (DNA): TGTGCCAGCAGCTTAAGCGGGTACTACAATGAGCAGTTCTTC. The entire variable domain, with the rest obtained from reference TRBV11-3 and TRBJ2-1, is as follows: EAGVVQSPRYKIIEKKQPVAFWCNPISGHNTLYWYLQNLGQGPELLIRYENEEAVDDSQLPKDRFSAERLKGVDSTLKIQPAELGDSAVYLCASSLSGYYNEQFFGPGTRLTVL.